This is a list of T cell receptor beta chains from one sample in a study of neoadjuvant nivolumab and ipilimumab in lung cancer. Profiled with immunoSEQ multiplex PCR; TCRdb holds only in-frame clones, not every one. The data contain approximately 35,000 clones, 80% to 95% of them singletons. The sequencing used peripheral blood, collected after neoadjuvant nivolumab, alone or with ipilimumab, at or shortly before surgery. All receptors derive from an adult with non-small cell lung cancer. Both conserved end residues are trimmed from each CDR3.

J,length,V,CDR3
TRBJ2-1,13,TRBV7-9,ASSGEGATGDEQF
TRBJ2-7,11,TRBV5-5,ASSLAVSYEQY
TRBJ2-7,12,TRBV6-1,ASSERMMAYEQY
TRBJ2-7,14,TRBV2,ASLHQGRRDPSGQY
TRBJ2-2,13,TRBV5-1,ASSLSGANTGELF
TRBJ1-1,14,TRBV18,ASSPRQAGSGTEAF
TRBJ1-1,14,TRBV25-1,ASSGQGARGNTEAF
TRBJ2-3,14,TRBV7-9,ASSSGLAGYTDTQY
TRBJ1-5,14,TRBV4-1,ASSQELRTGGQPQH
TRBJ2-5,11,TRBV11-2,ASSRDYQETQY
TRBJ2-6,15,TRBV5-6,ASSLQGVFSGANVLT
TRBJ1-1,11,TRBV18,ASSYRDDTEAF
TRBJ2-6,11,TRBV29-1,SARDTGANVLT
TRBJ2-7,12,TRBV7-2,ASSRGDYTYEQY
TRBJ2-7,15,TRBV5-4,ASSPTFRRGSSYEQY
TRBJ2-7,11,TRBV6-1,ASSDGTMERQY
TRBJ2-7,14,TRBV2,ASSRLHGQGADEQY
TRBJ1-4,12,TRBV27,ASSSRDRGEKLF
TRBJ1-1,12,TRBV7-9,ASSLSGVNTEAF
TRBJ2-1,12,TRBV29-1,SVLAGGRDNEQF
TRBJ2-5,11,TRBV5-1,ASSLTDQETQY
TRBJ1-1,13,TRBV5-4,ASSRGQGARVEAF
TRBJ2-5,13,TRBV5-4,ASSSQGKSQETQY
TRBJ2-7,12,TRBV2,ASSREAGSYEQY
TRBJ2-3,16,TRBV4-1,ASSQATVRERITDTQY
TRBJ2-3,12,TRBV5-1,ASSETSIADTQY
TRBJ1-5,14,TRBV6-6,ASHHGGQRFNQPQH
TRBJ1-1,13,TRBV11-1,ASSADRGLYTEAF
TRBJ2-3,9,TRBV28,ASSSTDTQY
TRBJ2-7,12,TRBV7-9,ASSMGHQPYEQY
TRBJ2-4,14,TRBV7-2,ASSLDGTAAKNIQY
TRBJ2-6,14,TRBV7-9,ASSLAVGTGANVLT
TRBJ2-3,12,TRBV18,ASSPTRQWDTQY